Listed below are T cell receptor beta chains from one sample, sequenced in a study of control samples from healthy donors and cancer patients. TCRdb's copy holds only in-frame clones and misses some; the assay was immunoSEQ multiplex PCR. The sample carries approximately 160,000 clones, around 90% recorded once. The material sequenced was blood. The receptor set was obtained from a woman in her thirties or forties in good health. Both conserved end residues are part of each CDR3. Fields, in order: clone size, V gene, CDR3 length, J gene, D gene, CDR3 DNA, CDR3 protein. D genes are given only for firm matches. The size of a clone is reported for some rows only, either as once, few or many, or as a class for expanded clones.

>-|TRBV5-1|14|TRBJ2-5|-
TGCGCCAGCAGCCTATTCGACTTAGGGGAGACCCAGTACTTC
CASSLFDLGETQYF
>-|TRBV5-6|15|TRBJ1-6|-
TGTGCCAGCAGCTTGCTTCAGGGAAATAATTCACCCCTCCACTTT
CASSLLQGNNSPLHF
>-|TRBV6-5|15|TRBJ1-5|-
TGTGCCAGCAGCGAGACAAATAATAGCAATCAGCCCCAGCATTTT
CASSETNNSNQPQHF
>-|TRBV19|15|TRBJ2-2|-
TGTGCCAGTAGTATAGTACAGACCACGTCCGGGGAGCTGTTTTTT
CASSIVQTTSGELFF
>-|TRBV19|17|TRBJ1-3|-
TGTGCCAGTAGCCACCCGGGCCCACTCCGCTCTGGAAACACCATATATTTT
CASSHPGPLRSGNTIYF
>-|TRBV6-5|15|TRBJ1-1|TRBD1
TGTGCCAGCAGTTCCGGGACAGGGGCGAACACTGAAGCTTTCTTT
CASSSGTGANTEAFF
>once|TRBV7-8|16|TRBJ1-1|TRBD1
TGTGCCAGCAGGCCTTCCCGGACAGGGAAATACACTGAAGCTTTCTTT
CASRPSRTGKYTEAFF
>-|TRBV16|14|TRBJ1-2|-
TGTGCCAGCAGCCGCAGCAGAGAGCAATATGGCTACACCTTC
CASSRSREQYGYTF
>-|TRBV12-5|11|TRBJ2-2|-
TGTGCTAGTAGGGTGACCGGGGAGCTGTTTTTT
CASRVTGELFF
>-|TRBV6-5|15|TRBJ1-2|TRBD1
TGTGCCAGCACCCCCCCCGGGACAGGGAGATATGGCTACACCTTC
CASTPPGTGRYGYTF
>-|TRBV4-1|16|TRBJ2-2|TRBD2
TGCGCCAGCAGCCACCCGGCTAGCGGGGGGACCGGGGAGCTGTTTTTT
CASSHPASGGTGELFF
>-|TRBV5-1|16|TRBJ1-1|-
TGCGCCAGCAGCTTGGTGGCTGGCTTGGGGAACACTGAAGCTTTCTTT
CASSLVAGLGNTEAFF
>-|TRBV7-8|15|TRBJ2-7|-
TGTGCCAGCAGCCCAACGACAGCGCTCCCCTACGAGCAGTACTTC
CASSPTTALPYEQYF
>-|TRBV5-1|16|TRBJ2-3|-
TGCGCCAGCAGCTTGGTATGGGGCCTAGGGTCAGATACGCAGTATTTT
CASSLVWGLGSDTQYF
>-|TRBV19|13|TRBJ2-7|-
TGTGCCAGTAGTAAGGCGGGGCCCTACGAGCAGTACTTC
CASSKAGPYEQYF
>-|TRBV4-1|13|TRBJ1-2|-
TGCGCCAGCAGCCAAGATTGGGGGAGTGGCTACACCTTC
CASSQDWGSGYTF
>-|TRBV28|13|TRBJ1-5|-
TGTGCCAGCAGTTTAGATAGCAATCAGCCCCAGCATTTT
CASSLDSNQPQHF
>-|TRBV6-5|14|TRBJ1-3|TRBD1
TGTGCCAGCAGTCCCGGGACAGCTGGAAACACCATATATTTT
CASSPGTAGNTIYF
>-|TRBV7-9|15|TRBJ2-7|-
TGTGCCAGCAGCTTAGGACTACAGGGCCCCTACGAGCAGTACTTC
CASSLGLQGPYEQYF
>-|TRBV6-4|13|TRBJ1-5|-
TGTGCCAGCAGTGTCGATGGGAACCAGCCCCAGCATTTT
CASSVDGNQPQHF
>-|TRBV2|13|TRBJ1-2|-
TGTGCCAGCAGTGACGAGGTTTCCTATGGCTACACCTTC
CASSDEVSYGYTF
>-|TRBV4-1|14|TRBJ2-3|-
TGCGCCAGCAGCCAAGCGCCCAGCACAGATACGCAGTATTTT
CASSQAPSTDTQYF
>-|TRBV2|14|TRBJ2-2|-
TGTGCCAGCAGTCCTGACAGGTTCACCGGGGAGCTGTTTTTT
CASSPDRFTGELFF
>-|TRBV4-1|15|TRBJ1-5|-
TGCGCCAGCAGCCAAGACGGCAGGGAATATCAGCCCCAGCATTTT
CASSQDGREYQPQHF
>-|TRBV27|13|TRBJ2-7|-
TGTGCCAGCAGCGCCGGGCAGGGCTACGAGCAGTACTTC
CASSAGQGYEQYF
>-|TRBV11-2|19|TRBJ2-1|TRBD2
TGTGCCAGCAGCTTAGAGGCTAGCGGGGGGGATATTCGCTACAATGAGCAGTTCTTC
CASSLEASGGDIRYNEQFF
>-|TRBV6-5|15|TRBJ2-7|TRBD1
TGTGCCAGCAGACGAAACGGACAGGGGGCCAACGAGCAGTACTTC
CASRRNGQGANEQYF
>few|TRBV27|12|TRBJ2-7|-
TGTGCCAGTGGCAGGTTATTCTACGAGCAGTACTTC
CASGRLFYEQYF
>-|TRBV2|15|TRBJ1-6|-
TGTGCCAGCAGGAGGGGACGGCTGGGATACTCACCCCTCCACTTT
CASRRGRLGYSPLHF
>once|TRBV7-9|16|TRBJ2-3|TRBD2
TGTGCCAGCAGCCCGACGTCGCGGGGGACGGAAGATACGCAGTATTTT
CASSPTSRGTEDTQYF
>-|TRBV18|15|TRBJ2-1|TRBD1
TGTGCCAGCTCACTAGAAGGGACAGTCTACAATGAGCAGTTCTTC
CASSLEGTVYNEQFF
>-|TRBV3-1/TRBV3-2|14|TRBJ2-7|-
TGTGCCAGCAGCTTCCAGACAGGTCGCGACGAGCAGTACTTC
CASSFQTGRDEQYF
>-|TRBV19|16|TRBJ1-5|-
TGTGCCAGTAGTATATTGGGGGTGGTTAGCAATCAGCCCCAGCATTTT
CASSILGVVSNQPQHF
>-|TRBV5-1|13|TRBJ2-2|-
TGCGCCAGCAGTATTACGGTCACCGGGGAGCTGTTTTTT
CASSITVTGELFF
>-|TRBV7-2|14|TRBJ1-5|-
TGTGCCAGCAGCTTAATTAAGGGAGGTCAGCCCCAGCATTTT
CASSLIKGGQPQHF
>-|TRBV6-5|15|TRBJ1-2|-
TGTGCCAGCAGTTACTCGAGTCAGGGCCTCTATGGCTACACCTTC
CASSYSSQGLYGYTF
>-|TRBV7-9|15|TRBJ2-2|TRBD1
TGTGCCAGCAGCCGGGACAGCTCAAACACCGGGGAGCTGTTTTTT
CASSRDSSNTGELFF